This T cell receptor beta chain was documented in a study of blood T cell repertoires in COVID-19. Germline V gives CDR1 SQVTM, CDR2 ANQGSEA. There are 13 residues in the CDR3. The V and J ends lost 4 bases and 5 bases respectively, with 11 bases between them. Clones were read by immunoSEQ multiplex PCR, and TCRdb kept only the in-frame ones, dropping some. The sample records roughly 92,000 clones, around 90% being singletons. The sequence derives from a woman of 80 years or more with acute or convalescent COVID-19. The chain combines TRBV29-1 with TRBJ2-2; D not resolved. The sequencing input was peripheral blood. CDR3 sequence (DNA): TGCAGCGTTGGATGGCCGGGTACCGGGGAGCTGTTTTTT. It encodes CSVGWPGTGELFF.